This TCR beta chain appears in the sequencing data of a study of shared clonotypes between healthy human individuals (dated by TCRdb to 2020 to 2022). In terms of the full investigation: The cohort comprised two women and a few men aged 18 to 49 years. For each donor, CD4 naive and CD4 memory were each given three plates, CD8 naive was given two plates, and CD8 memory was given one plate. Blood TCR repertoires of a handful of healthy adults were deeply sequenced to estimate repertoire size and the extent of clonotype sharing between individuals. To increase sequencing depth and limit assay-specific biases, different laboratories used diverse techniques to prepare libraries and sequence TCR repertoires. Each donor's leukapheresis produced roughly between about 0.85 and 10 billion PBMCs. The full study reports these points: Sampling was restricted to blood, and TCR repertoires in tissue are likely to differ from TCR repertoires in blood. Clonotypes shared by all four sorted-subset donors showed higher generation probabilities than non-shared clonotypes. Pairwise subsampling indicated that sequencing depth was expected to affect the degree of clonotype sharing among donors. Because the study included only a small number of donors, the genetic and exposure-history diversity represented was limited. Roughly 5% of naive CD4, roughly 3.6% of naive CD8, approximately 2% of memory CD4, and roughly 0.4% of memory CD8 clonotypes were shared across several donors. Even with the large sequencing depth, rarefaction of the sorted-subset datasets indicated that sequencing was incomplete. Larger estimated clonotype richness was generally found for naive subsets than for memory subsets.

Using the deep immunoSEQ assay, TCR CDR3 regions were amplified from genomic DNA by multiplex PCR. For each cell subset, the extracted genomic DNA was distributed evenly across all wells of several immunoSEQ 96-well plates, and each plate served as one replicate. For sorted subsets, each replicate PCR was loaded with 200 ng genomic DNA, equivalent to roughly 30,000 T cell genomes. Purified libraries were measured with a Qubit 3.0 fluorometer, size-checked on a Bioanalyzer 2100, and measured again with the KAPA Library Quantification kit. Every immunoSEQ 96-well plate was sequenced on a separate single-read 150-cycle Illumina NextSeq 550 flow cell. Per the authors' processing: Because the immunoSEQ output included only junctional sequences and no quality scores, the filtering could not be the same as the filtering used for full-length reads. Sequences were annotated with PyIR, a Python wrapper for IgBLAST v1.9, using IMGT germline references to assign V/J genes and CDR3. Reads with weak V/J assignments (E-value above 1e-6), missing CDR3, stop codons, out-of-frame junctions, or ambiguous translated residues were removed. V3J clonotypes were defined as sequences sharing an identical inferred V gene, J gene, and CDR3 amino acid sequence. The percentage overlap between two repertoires was calculated by dividing the number of shared unique clonotypes by the size of the smaller repertoire. Repertoire richness was assessed with RTK rarefaction, the Chao1 estimator, and Recon v2.1 estimates of unobserved clonotypes. OLGA was used to compute generation probabilities for all TCRbeta clonotypes that the gDNA method yielded from a handful of donors. TCRdb stores this immuneACCESS table with in-frame sequences only. Part of the clones is absent; in the studies checked, under half of the shortfall reflects unresolved V genes, and no reason is known for the rest. That table furnishes V, J and clone size, whereas the DNA furnished D and trimming. Here the sample has about 2.4 million clones; just over 90% occur a single time. Under 0.15% of the sample belongs to the ten largest clones.

Donors were healthy HIV-negative adults with no recently reported acute infections or vaccinations. All donors were Caucasian adults living in Nashville, Tennessee, USA. Magnetic negative selection was used to enrich CD4+ T cells, after which naive cells were positively selected on CD45RA and the negative fraction became the memory subset. After blood collection by leukapheresis, PBMCs were isolated using Ficoll-Histopaque density gradient centrifugation and then cryopreserved in the vapor phase of liquid nitrogen. Analytical flow cytometry was used to check the purity and quantity of every magnetically sorted T cell population. Genomic DNA was isolated from every sorted fraction and measured by UV absorbance on a Nanodrop 2000c. The CDR3 covers 12 residues, taking in both the cysteine and the phenylalanine. Only the CDR3 portion is preserved as DNA: 36 bases, with reading frame beginning at the first base. A distance of 12 bases separates the germline ends of V and J, which lose 5 bases and 8 bases respectively. CDR1 and CDR2, looked up from the germline V gene (reference sequence), are LNHDA and SQIVND.

Concerning this clone itself: Its binding antigen is unknown. No much larger clone exists at a distance of one base, and base qualities are not known.

The sample comprised naive CD4+ T cells sorted from blood. This sample's cell subset or site label indicates: CD45RA+ positively selected. This TCR came from a man younger than 30 in good health. The rearrangement combines TRBV19 with TRBJ1-2; the D segment could be TRBD1, given 6 matching bases. The sequenced DNA: TGTGCCAGTAGTCCAGACAGGTACGGCTACACCTTC. Translated, it gives CASSPDRYGYTF. This CDR3, with the reference TRBV19 and TRBJ1-2 proteins standing in past its ends, gives the full variable domain DGGITQSPKYLFRKEGQNVTLSCEQNLNHDAMYWYRQDPGQGLRLIYYSQIVNDFQKGDIAEGYSVSREKKESFPLTVTSAQKNPTAFYLCASSPDRYGYTFGSGTRLTVV.